The 9 T cell receptor beta chains in this list originate from one sample, sequenced in a study of cytomegalovirus exposure and HLA in healthy donors. PCR used 60 Vbeta primers and 13 Jbeta primers. The protocol was immunoSEQ multiplex PCR, while the TCRdb copy is restricted to in-frame clones and leaves out a portion. Counted here are 65,000 to 95,000 clones, 65% to 85% occurring once; the ten biggest clones make up about 3.1%. Sequenced material: PBMCs. Receptor source: a man aged 50 to 60 in good health and CMV-seronegative.

The rearrangement joins TRBV2 to TRBJ1-4, with D possibly being TRBD1 (5 bases). Trimming removed 6 bases at V and 4 bases at J, with 21 bases between. Germline CDR1 and CDR2: SNHLY and FYNNEI. The CDR3 has 17 amino acids. This CDR3 is CASREGRWSEINEKLFF. CDR3 DNA sequence: TGTGCCAGCAGGGAGGGACGCTGGAGCGAAATTAATGAAAAACTGTTTTTT.

V gene TRBV9 combines with J gene TRBJ2-1; weak D call: TRBD1 (5 bases). The CDR3 is 16 residues long. Trimming stripped 0 bases from V and 7 bases from J, with 17 bases between. The germline V gene has CDR1 SGDLS and CDR2 YYNGEE. The chain's CDR3 is CASSVEGIKARNEQFF. The DNA for the CDR3 is TGTGCCAGCAGCGTAGAGGGGATCAAGGCACGAAATGAGCAGTTCTTC.

Concerning this clone itself: One junction end does not reproduce the germline sequence, and a read error may be involved. The chain combines TRBV7-9 with TRBJ1-2, with unresolved D. Germline V gene data show CDR1 as SEHNR and CDR2 as FQNEAQ (reference sequence). CDR3 length: 15 amino acids. This CDR3 reads CSSSLGLSSGDGYTF. CDR3 coding DNA: TGTTCCAGCAGCTTGGGTCTCTCGTCGGGAGATGGCTACACCTTC.

The chain has TRBV27 and TRBJ1-6; D gene uncertain. The CDR3 sequence is 12 residues long. V lost 3 bases and J 8 bases, leaving 5 bases between the germline ends. CDR1 and CDR2 from the germline V gene are MNHEY and SMNVEV (reference sequence). The CDR3 DNA sequence: TGTGCCAGCAGTTTGCGAGATTCACCCCTCCACTTT. This gives the protein CASSLRDSPLHF.

The gene calls are TRBV5-1 and TRBJ2-1; TRBD2 agrees at 9 bases. Germline CDR1 is SGHRS and CDR2 is YFSETQ. CDR3 length: 16 residues. Trimming took 0 bases from V and 6 from J; bases not matched to a gene: 7. The CDR3 sequence is CASSLAGGGAPNEQFF. In nucleotides, the CDR3 is TGCGCCAGCAGCTTGGCAGGCGGGGGGGCCCCCAATGAGCAGTTCTTC.

The chain combines TRBV6-6 with TRBJ1-3; D remains unclear. CDR3 size: 15 residues. CDR1 and CDR2 from the germline V gene are MNHNY and SVGAGI (reference sequence). V gave up 6 bases and J gave up 3 bases, with 15 bases separating them. The CDR3 coding sequence is TGTGCCAGCAGGGAGGGCACCGCATATGGAAACACCATATATTTT. Translated, it gives CASREGTAYGNTIYF.

This chain connects TRBV6-1 to TRBJ2-1; 12 bases are shared with TRBD1. The CDR3 contains 15 residues. V dropped 4 bases and J dropped 5; count of bases not matched to a gene: 3. Germline V CDR1 and CDR2: MNHNS, SASEGT. CDR3 residues: CASSGGTGGNNEQFF. The DNA of the CDR3 is TGTGCCAGCAGTGGGGGGACAGGGGGCAACAATGAGCAGTTCTTC.

V and J are TRBV11-2 and TRBJ2-3, with D maybe TRBD2 (6 bases). The CDR3 is 14 residues long. Between the trimmed V and J ends, which lost 7 bases and 0 bases, there was a span of 11 bases. From germline, CDR1 is SGHAT and CDR2 FQNNGV. CDR3 DNA: TGTGCCAGCAATCGGGGGACTAGCACAGATACGCAGTATTTT. Translating gives CASNRGTSTDTQYF.

The rearrangement uses TRBV5-4 and TRBJ2-1; maybe TRBD1 (6 bases). From germline, CDR1 is SGHNT and CDR2 YYREEE (reference sequence). The CDR3 loop spans 13 amino acids. V was pared by 4 bases and J by 10 bases, with 15 bases between. The CDR3 loop is CASSQKTGNEQFF. CDR3 nucleotides: TGTGCCAGCAGCCAAAAGACAGGAAACGAGCAGTTCTTC. Supplemented by reference TRBV5-4 and TRBJ2-1, the full variable domain reads ETGVTQSPTHLIKTRGQQVTLRCSSQSGHNTVSWYQQALGQGPQFIFQYYREEENGRGNFPPRFSGLQFPNYSSELNVNALELDDSALYLCASSQKTGNEQFFGPGTRLTVL.